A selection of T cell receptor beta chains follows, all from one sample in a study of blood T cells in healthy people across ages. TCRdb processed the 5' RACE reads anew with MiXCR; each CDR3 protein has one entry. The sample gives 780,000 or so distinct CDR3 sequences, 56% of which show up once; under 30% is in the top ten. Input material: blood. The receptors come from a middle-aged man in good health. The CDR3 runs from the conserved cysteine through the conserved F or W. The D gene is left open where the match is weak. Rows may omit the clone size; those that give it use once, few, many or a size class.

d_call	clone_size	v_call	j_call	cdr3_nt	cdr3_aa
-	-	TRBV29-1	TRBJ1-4	TGCAGCGCCGAAGGGGGGAAAAAACTGTTTTTT	CSAEGGKKLFF
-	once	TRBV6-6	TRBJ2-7	TGTGCCAGCAGTTACATCGGCCAGGCAGCGGAAGAGCAGTACTTC	CASSYIGQAAEEQYF
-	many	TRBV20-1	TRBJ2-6	TGCAGTGCTCCGGGAGAGCGGGTGAGCTCTGGGGCCAACGTCCTGACTTTC	CSAPGERVSSGANVLTF
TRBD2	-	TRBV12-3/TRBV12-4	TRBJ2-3	TGTGCCAGCAAAAGCGGGAATCCGCAGTATTTT	CASKSGNPQYF
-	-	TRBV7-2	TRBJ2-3	TGTGCCAGCAGCCTTAGCGGCAGGCAGTATTTT	CASSLSGRQYF
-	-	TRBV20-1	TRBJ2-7	TGCAGCGTGCTACTCAGGCAGTCCCCGGTCAATGAGCAGTACTTC	CSVLLRQSPVNEQYF
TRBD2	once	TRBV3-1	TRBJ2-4	TGTGCCAGCAGCTCCCGTAGCGGGGGTGGAAACATTCAGTACTTC	CASSSRSGGGNIQYF
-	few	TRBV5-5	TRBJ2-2	TGTGCCAGCAGCTTGCTAGCGACAGACGGGGAGCTGTTTTTT	CASSLLATDGELFF
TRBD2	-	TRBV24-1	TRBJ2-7	TGTGCCACCAGCACAAACGAATCTAGCGGGCGCTCCTACGAGCAGTACTTC	CATSTNESSGRSYEQYF
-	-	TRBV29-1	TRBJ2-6	TGCAGCGTTTATGGGAAAGCCTCTGGGGCCAACGTCCTGACTTTC	CSVYGKASGANVLTF
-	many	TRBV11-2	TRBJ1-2	TGTGCCAGCAGCTTAGATTATGGGCAGGGCCCCTATGGCTACACCTTC	CASSLDYGQGPYGYTF
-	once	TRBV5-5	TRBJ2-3	TGTGCCAGCAGCGGGGGAGGCGCCGGCACAGATACGCAGTATTTT	CASSGGGAGTDTQYF
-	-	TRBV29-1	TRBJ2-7	TGCAGCGGTGGACCCACTAGACACAATGAGCAGTACTTC	CSGGPTRHNEQYF
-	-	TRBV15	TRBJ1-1	TGTGCCACCAGCACAGAGGGGGAGGCTGAAGCTTTCTTT	CATSTEGEAEAFF
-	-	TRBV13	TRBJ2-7	TGTGCCAGCAGCGTACCCGGGAGAGGAGGCGAGCAGTACTTC	CASSVPGRGGEQYF
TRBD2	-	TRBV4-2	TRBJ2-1	TGTGCCAGCAGCCAAGACCCCGGGACTAGCGCCGACAATGAGCAGTTCTTC	CASSQDPGTSADNEQFF
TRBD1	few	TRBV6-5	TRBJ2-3	TGTGCCAGCAGTTACCACCGCCCCGGACAGGGCTTCCGCACAGATACGCAGTATTTT	CASSYHRPGQGFRTDTQYF
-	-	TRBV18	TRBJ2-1	TGTGCCAGCTCACCACGGGTCAAGGGGGTCGATGAGCAGTTCTTC	CASSPRVKGVDEQFF
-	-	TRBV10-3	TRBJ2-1	TGTGCCACAACGGCCCCGTCCGGCAATGAGCAGTTCTTC	CATTAPSGNEQFF
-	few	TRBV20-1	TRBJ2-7	TGCAGTGCTAGAGAAGTGGGGGTATCCTACGAGCAGTACTTC	CSAREVGVSYEQYF
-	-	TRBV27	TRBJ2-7	TGTGCCAGCAGTCTGCTAGGAGGGACCTACGAGCAGTACTTC	CASSLLGGTYEQYF
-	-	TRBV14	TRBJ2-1	TGTGCCAGCAGCCAAGAGGTCTACAATGAGCGGTTCTTC	CASSQEVYNERFF
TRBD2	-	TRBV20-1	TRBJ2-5	TGCAGTGCTATGCGCGGGGGTCTCCAAGAGACCCAGTACTTC	CSAMRGGLQETQYF
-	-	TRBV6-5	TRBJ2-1	TGTGCCAGCAGTTACTCGATAATGATCGGCAATGAGCAGTTCTTC	CASSYSIMIGNEQFF
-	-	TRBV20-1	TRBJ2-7	TGCAGTGCTAGAGTAGGGATAGACGAGCAGTACTTC	CSARVGIDEQYF
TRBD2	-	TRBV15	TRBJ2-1	TGTGCCACCAGCAGAAGCCGACTAGCGGGGGGCGATGAGCAGTTCTTC	CATSRSRLAGGDEQFF
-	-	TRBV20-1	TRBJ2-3	TGCAGTGCTAGTTCGAAGGGGAGTACAGATACGCAGTATTTT	CSASSKGSTDTQYF
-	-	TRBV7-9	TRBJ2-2	TGTGCCAGCGGTACAAACGCGAACACCGGGGAGCTGTTTTTT	CASGTNANTGELFF
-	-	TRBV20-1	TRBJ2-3	TGCAGTGCCCATGCTGGAGATACGCAGTATTTT	CSAHAGDTQYF
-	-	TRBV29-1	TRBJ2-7	TGCAGCGCTGGCAATGGGCTTCTCGGTGCCGAGCAGTACTTC	CSAGNGLLGAEQYF
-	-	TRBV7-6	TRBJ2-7	TGTGCCAGCAGCTTCTCACAGGGAAATGGTAATGAGCAGTACTTC	CASSFSQGNGNEQYF
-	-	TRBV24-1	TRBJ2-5	TGTGCCACCAGTGATTTGCAGTTGGGGAACCAAGAGACCCAGTACTTC	CATSDLQLGNQETQYF
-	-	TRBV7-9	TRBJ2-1	TGTGCCAGCAGCTTAGCGGCCACGGACAATGAGCAGTTCTTC	CASSLAATDNEQFF
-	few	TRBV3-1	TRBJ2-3	TGTGCCAGCAGCCAAGATATATCTACCCATACGCAGTATTTT	CASSQDISTHTQYF
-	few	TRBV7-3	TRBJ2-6	TGTGCCAGCAGCTTAGGGGACGGACTCTCTGGGGCCAACGTCCTGACTTTC	CASSLGDGLSGANVLTF
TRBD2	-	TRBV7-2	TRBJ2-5	TGTGCCAGCAGCCCCGTCGGGACTAGCGGGATCAGGGAGCAGTACTTC	CASSPVGTSGIREQYF
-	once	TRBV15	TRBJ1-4	TGTGCCACCAGCAGAGAAGATTCGGGGCTGTTTGACCAAGATTGGGATGAAAAACTGTTTTTT	CATSREDSGLFDQDWDEKLFF
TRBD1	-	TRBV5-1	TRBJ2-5	TGCGCCAGCAGTCAAGGGGGCGTGAAAGAGACCCAGTACTTC	CASSQGGVKETQYF
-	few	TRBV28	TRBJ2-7	TGTGCCAGCAGTTTATTGGACAGCATCTACGAGCAGTACTTC	CASSLLDSIYEQYF
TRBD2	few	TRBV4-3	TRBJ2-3	TGCGCCAGCAGCCAAGGCGTGGGTAGCGGGAAAGATACGCAGTATTTT	CASSQGVGSGKDTQYF
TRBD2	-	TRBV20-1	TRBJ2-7	TGCAGTGCTAGAGGATCCTCAAGCGGGAGGGTCTACGAGCAGTACTTC	CSARGSSSGRVYEQYF
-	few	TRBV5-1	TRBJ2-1	TGCGCCAGCAGCTTGGCGGCAGGGTTGAGTAATGAGCAGTTCTTC	CASSLAAGLSNEQFF
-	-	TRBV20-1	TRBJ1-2	TGCAGTGCTAGAGCTGCCAGGGAGTATGGCTACACCTTC	CSARAAREYGYTF
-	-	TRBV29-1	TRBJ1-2	TGCAGCGTTGAAGAACCGGGGGGAGAGCGGGGCTACACCTTC	CSVEEPGGERGYTF
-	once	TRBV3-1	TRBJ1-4	TGTGCCAGCAGCCAAGTCAGGTCCGCAACTAATGAAAAACTGTTTTTT	CASSQVRSATNEKLFF
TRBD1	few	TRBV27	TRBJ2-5	TGTGCCAGCACCCAAAGGACAGGATACCAAGAGACCCAGTACTTC	CASTQRTGYQETQYF
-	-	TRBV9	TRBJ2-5	TGTGCCAGCAGCGTAAAATCGGTCGGGACCCAGTACTTC	CASSVKSVGTQYF
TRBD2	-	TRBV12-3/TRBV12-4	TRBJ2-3	TGTGCCAGCAGCCTACTAGCGGGAGGCCACACAGATACGCAGTATTTT	CASSLLAGGHTDTQYF
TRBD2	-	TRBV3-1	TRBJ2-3	TGTGCCAGCAGCCTGACTAGCACCCAAATCCAGGATACGCAGTATTTT	CASSLTSTQIQDTQYF
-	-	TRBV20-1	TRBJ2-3	TGCAGTGCCAAGTCAGGGGAGAGTACAGATACGCAGTATTTT	CSAKSGESTDTQYF
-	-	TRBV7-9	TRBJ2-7	TGTGCCAGCAGCGCTAACGGGAGACGGCACAATGAGCAGTACTTC	CASSANGRRHNEQYF
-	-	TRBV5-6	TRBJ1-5	TGTGCCAGCGCAGGACCCGGAGATCAGCCCCAGCATTTT	CASAGPGDQPQHF
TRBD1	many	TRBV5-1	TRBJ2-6	TGCGCCAGCAGCCACGGACAGGGGGCTCTTCCCTCTGGGGCCAACGTCCTGACTTTC	CASSHGQGALPSGANVLTF
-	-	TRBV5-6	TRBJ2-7	TGTGCCAGCAGCTTGATGCAGGCCACCTACGAGCAGTACTTC	CASSLMQATYEQYF
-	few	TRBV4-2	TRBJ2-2	TGTGCCAGCAGCCAAGACGTAACCGCCGGGGAGCTGTTTTTT	CASSQDVTAGELFF
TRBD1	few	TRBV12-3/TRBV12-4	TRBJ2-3	TGTGCCAGCAGTTTATGGAGCTCCTCAGGGGGAGATACGCAGTATTTT	CASSLWSSSGGDTQYF
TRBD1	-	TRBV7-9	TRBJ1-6	TGTGCCAGCAGCTCAACCGGGACAGGGCGAATTAATTCACCCCTCCACTTT	CASSSTGTGRINSPLHF
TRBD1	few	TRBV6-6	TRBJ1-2	TGTGCCAGCAAAAAAAGCCAGGGGGACTATGGCTACACCTTC	CASKKSQGDYGYTF
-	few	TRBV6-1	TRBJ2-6	TGTGCCAGCAGTCGAGTTCTCGGCGGGACTGGGGCCAACGTCCTGACTTTC	CASSRVLGGTGANVLTF
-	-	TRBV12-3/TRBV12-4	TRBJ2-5	TGTGCCAGCAGTTTCGGGCAGGGGAGAGAGCAGTACTTC	CASSFGQGREQYF